The clone carrying this T cell receptor beta chain was observed many times. These data come from a study of T cells in Graves' hyperthyroidism and ophthalmopathy. Looked up from germline, CDR1 is MNHNS and CDR2 is SASEGT. CDR3 length: 13 residues. V lost 6 bases and J 4 bases, leaving 12 bases between the germline ends. What was amplified from RNA transcripts were TCR beta CDR3 regions. First-round RT-PCR targeting the TCR CDR3 was performed with the HTBI primer set. TCRdb independently ran MiXCR on the multiplex PCR reads; one entry per CDR3 protein. The sample contains around 520,000 distinct CDR3 sequences, 13% to 15% of which appear only once.

The sequenced sample was blood. V gene TRBV6-1 combines with J gene TRBJ2-5, with D perhaps matching TRBD1 or TRBD2 (7 bases each). The receptor was isolated from a woman between 18 and 30 years old with Graves' hyperthyroidism. The CDR3 coding sequence is TGTGCCAGCAGACTCAGGGGGGGAGAGACCCAGTACTTC. Protein: CASRLRGGETQYF.